Following are 6 T cell receptor beta chains from one sample sequenced in a study of blood T cell repertoires in COVID-19. Sequencing was performed with immunoSEQ multiplex PCR; in TCRdb, only in-frame clones are kept and a portion is missing. The data contain 130,000 to 150,000 clones, around four fifths of them singletons. The sequenced material came from peripheral blood. The receptor set was obtained from a woman aged 40 to 50 with active or convalescent COVID-19.

A single count supports this clone. The chain links TRBV10-1 to TRBJ1-1; 7 positions agree with TRBD1. V dropped 5 bases and J dropped 1; count of bases not matched to a gene: 4. The CDR3 consists of 14 residues. From germline, CDR1 is WNHNN and CDR2 SYGVQD (reference sequence). The CDR3 DNA sequence: TGCGCCAGCAGTACCGGGACAGCGAACACTGAAGCTTTCTTT. It yields the protein CASSTGTANTEAFF.

This chain joins TRBV12-5 and TRBJ1-2; D not resolved. The CDR3 runs 13 residues. The ends were cut back, 0 bases at V and 8 bases at J, with 10 bases in the middle. CDR1 is LGHNT, CDR2 FRNRAP, per germline. The CDR3 loop reads CASGLVPGRGYTF. The CDR3 nucleotides read TGTGCTAGTGGTTTGGTACCGGGAAGGGGCTACACCTTC.

The chain has TRBV2 and TRBJ2-7; the D is unclear. CDR1 is SNHLY and CDR2 is FYNNEI in the germline V gene. Trimming removed 6 bases from V and 7 bases from J, with 19 bases in between. This CDR3 region has 14 residues. The CDR3 sequence is CASRGDSEVGEQYF. The CDR3 nucleotides read TGTGCCAGCAGAGGAGACTCAGAGGTTGGGGAGCAGTACTTC.

This chain connects TRBV3-1 (or the pseudogene TRBV3-2) to TRBJ1-1; 8 nucleotides line up with TRBD1. V shed 8 bases and J 5 bases; nucleotides not matched to a gene: 7. The CDR3 extends over 13 amino acids. The germline gives CDR1 LGHDT, CDR2 YNNKEL (reference sequence). The CDR3 DNA reads as TGTGCCAGCGGAGGACAGGGAGGGACTGAAGCTTTCTTT. Protein: CASGGQGGTEAFF.

This clone appeared a single time. The rearrangement joins TRBV5-6 to TRBJ1-6; TRBD1 matches at 9 bases. This CDR3 comprises 17 residues. V was clipped by 4 bases and J by 7 bases; unmatched bases: 12. In germline, CDR1 is SGHDT, CDR2 YYEEEE. This CDR3 is CASSKGQGIPFNSPLHF. The CDR3 nucleotides read TGTGCCAGCAGCAAAGGACAGGGGATCCCTTTCAATTCACCCCTCCACTTT.

V is TRBV6-5 and J is TRBJ2-1, with TRBD2 matching over 14 bases. J was trimmed by 16 bases and V by 5 bases; bases with no gene match: 4. The CDR3 has 12 residues. The germline CDR1 and CDR2 sequences are MNHEY and SVGAGI. For the CDR3, the DNA is TGTGCCAGCAGTCGGACTAGCGGGAGGCGATTCTTC. It codes for CASSRTSGRRFF.